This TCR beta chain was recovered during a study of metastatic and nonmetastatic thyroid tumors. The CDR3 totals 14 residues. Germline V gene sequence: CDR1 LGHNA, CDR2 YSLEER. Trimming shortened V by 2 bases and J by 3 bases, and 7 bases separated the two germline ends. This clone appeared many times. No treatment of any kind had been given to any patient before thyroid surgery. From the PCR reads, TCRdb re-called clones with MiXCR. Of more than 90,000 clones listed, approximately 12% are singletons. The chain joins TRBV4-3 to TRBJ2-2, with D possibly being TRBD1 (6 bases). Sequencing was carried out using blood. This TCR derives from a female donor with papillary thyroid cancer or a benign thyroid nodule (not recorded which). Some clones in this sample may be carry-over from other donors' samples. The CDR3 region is CASSQQGYTGELFF. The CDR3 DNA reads TGCGCCAGCAGCCAACAGGGGTACACCGGGGAGCTGTTTTTT.